This T cell receptor (beta chain) was retrieved from a study of T cells in Graves' hyperthyroidism and ophthalmopathy. Study in general: Blood from the periphery was taken at initial diagnosis, before any treatment.

Amplification yielded TCR beta CDR3 regions, with RNA transcripts as the source. A first-round RT-PCR of the TCR CDR3 used the HTBI primer set. MiXCR, run by TCRdb on the multiplex PCR reads, gives a single entry per CDR3 protein. The data show about 360,000 distinct CDR3 sequences, with approximately 13% seen just once and around a tenth held by the top ten. Study-wide results and limits: Clonotypes that were expanded in thyroid above 0.001 mostly appeared in blood too. The model made its ophthalmopathy prediction, and onset followed a median about 6.8 months later.

With 3 bases removed from V and 5 bases from J, the gap between germline ends came to 13 bases. Germline assignment: CDR1 LGHNA and CDR2 YNFKEQ. This CDR3 is 14 amino acids long. With regard to this clonotype: What it binds is not known.

The chain links TRBV4-2 to TRBJ2-5, with D possibly matching TRBD2 (5 bases). This clonotype originated in a woman in her late teens or twenties with Graves' hyperthyroidism. The sample taken for sequencing was blood. This chain's CDR3 is CASSQPSGGETQYF. The DNA for the CDR3 is TGTGCCAGCAGCCAGCCTTCGGGCGGGGAGACCCAGTACTTC.